The T cell receptor (beta chain) described here comes from a study of early T cells in non-severe SARS-CoV-2 infection. CDR1 SNHLY and CDR2 FYNNEI come from the germline V gene. The ends were cut back, 8 bases at V and 7 bases at J, with 15 bases in the middle. This CDR3 spans 14 amino acids. This clonotype was found a few times. MiXCR was run by TCRdb on the 5' RACE reads, yielding one entry per CDR3 protein. The top ten hold around 5% of the sample, which has 76,000 or so distinct CDR3 sequences, roughly 12% seen once. The clonotype originates from an adult who was a healthcare worker with PCR-confirmed SARS-CoV-2 infection or an uninfected control (not recorded which). The genes are TRBV2 and TRBJ1-6; a weak D match, TRBD1 (5 bases). Sequencing used whole blood. This chain's CDR3 is CASGEWGVNSPLHF. CDR3 in DNA: TGTGCCAGCGGGGAATGGGGGGTCAATTCACCCCTCCACTTT. Looking up the rest from reference TRBV2 and TRBJ1-6 gives the full variable domain: EPEVTQTPSHQVTQMGQEVILRCVPISNHLYFYWYRQILGQKVEFLVSFYNNEISEKSEIFDDQFSVERPDGSNFTLKIRSTKLEDSAMYFCASGEWGVNSPLHFGNGTRLTVT.